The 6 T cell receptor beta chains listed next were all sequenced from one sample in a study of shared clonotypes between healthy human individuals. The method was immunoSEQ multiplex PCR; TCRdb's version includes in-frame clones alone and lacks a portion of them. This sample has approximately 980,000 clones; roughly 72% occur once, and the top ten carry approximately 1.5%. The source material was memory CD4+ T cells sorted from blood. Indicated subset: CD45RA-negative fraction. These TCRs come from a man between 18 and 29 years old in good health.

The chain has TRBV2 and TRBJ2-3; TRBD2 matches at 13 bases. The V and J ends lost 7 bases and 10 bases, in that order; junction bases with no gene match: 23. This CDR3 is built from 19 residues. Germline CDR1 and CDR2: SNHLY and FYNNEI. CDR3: CASTVPWGTSGTLTLAQYF. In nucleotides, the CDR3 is TGTGCCAGCACTGTCCCCTGGGGGACTAGCGGGACCCTCACGCTGGCGCAGTATTTT. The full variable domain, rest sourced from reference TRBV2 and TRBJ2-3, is EPEVTQTPSHQVTQMGQEVILRCVPISNHLYFYWYRQILGQKVEFLVSFYNNEISEKSEIFDDQFSVERPDGSNFTLKIRSTKLEDSAMYFCASTVPWGTSGTLTLAQYFGPGTRLTVL.

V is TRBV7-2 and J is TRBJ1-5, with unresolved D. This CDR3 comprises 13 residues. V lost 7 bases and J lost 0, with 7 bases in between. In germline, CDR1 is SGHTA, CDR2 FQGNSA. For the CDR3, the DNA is TGTGCCAGCACCCTAAGTAGCAATCAGCCCCAGCATTTT. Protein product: CASTLSSNQPQHF.

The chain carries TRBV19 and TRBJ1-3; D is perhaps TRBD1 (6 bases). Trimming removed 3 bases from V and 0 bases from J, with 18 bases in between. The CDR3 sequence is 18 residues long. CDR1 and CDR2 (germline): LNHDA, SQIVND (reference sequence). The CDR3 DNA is TGTGCCAGTAGTATCCCCCTTGGCAGGGGAAGCTCTGGAAACACCATATATTTT. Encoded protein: CASSIPLGRGSSGNTIYF. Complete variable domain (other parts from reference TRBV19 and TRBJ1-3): DGGITQSPKYLFRKEGQNVTLSCEQNLNHDAMYWYRQDPGQGLRLIYYSQIVNDFQKGDIAEGYSVSREKKESFPLTVTSAQKNPTAFYLCASSIPLGRGSSGNTIYFGEGSWLTVV.

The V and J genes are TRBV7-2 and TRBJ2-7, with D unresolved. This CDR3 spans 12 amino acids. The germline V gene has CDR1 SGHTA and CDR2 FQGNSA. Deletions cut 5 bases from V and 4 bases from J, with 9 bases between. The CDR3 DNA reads TGTGCCAGCAGCATCCTTCGGTACGAGCAGTACTTC. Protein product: CASSILRYEQYF.

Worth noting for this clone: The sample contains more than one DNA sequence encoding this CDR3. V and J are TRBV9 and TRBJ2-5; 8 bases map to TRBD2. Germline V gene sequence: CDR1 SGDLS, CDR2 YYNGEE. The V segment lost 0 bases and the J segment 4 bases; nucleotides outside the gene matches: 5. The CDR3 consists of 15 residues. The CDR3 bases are TGTGCCAGCAGCGTAGCGGGAGGGGAGGGAGAGACCCAGTACTTC. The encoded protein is CASSVAGGEGETQYF. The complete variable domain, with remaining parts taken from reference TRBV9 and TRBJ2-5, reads DSGVTQTPKHLITATGQRVTLRCSPRSGDLSVYWYQQSLDQGLQFLIQYYNGEERAKGNILERFSAQQFPDLHSELNLSSLELGDSALYFCASSVAGGEGETQYFGPGTRLLVL.

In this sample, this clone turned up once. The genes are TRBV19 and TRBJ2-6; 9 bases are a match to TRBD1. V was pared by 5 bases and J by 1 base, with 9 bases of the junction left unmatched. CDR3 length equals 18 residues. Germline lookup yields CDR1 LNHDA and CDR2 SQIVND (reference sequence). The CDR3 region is CASSPRDRVHSGANVLTF. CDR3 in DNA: TGTGCCAGTAGTCCACGGGACAGGGTGCATTCTGGGGCCAACGTCCTGACTTTC.